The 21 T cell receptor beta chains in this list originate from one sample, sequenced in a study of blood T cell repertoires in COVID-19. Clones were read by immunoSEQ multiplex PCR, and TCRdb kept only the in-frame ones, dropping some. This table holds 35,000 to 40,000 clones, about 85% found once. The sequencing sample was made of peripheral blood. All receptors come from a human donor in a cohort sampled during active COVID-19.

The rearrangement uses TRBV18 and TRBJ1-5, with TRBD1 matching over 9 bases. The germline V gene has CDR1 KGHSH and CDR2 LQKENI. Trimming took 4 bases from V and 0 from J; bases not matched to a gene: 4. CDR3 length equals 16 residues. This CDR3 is CASSLMDRGSNQPQHF. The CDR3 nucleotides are TGTGCCAGCTCACTCATGGACAGGGGTAGCAATCAGCCCCAGCATTTT. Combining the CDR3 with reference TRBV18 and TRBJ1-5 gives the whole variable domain NAGVMQNPRHLVRRRGQEARLRCSPMKGHSHVYWYRQLPEEGLKFMVYLQKENIIDESGMPKERFSAEFPKEGPSILRIQQVVRGDSAAYFCASSLMDRGSNQPQHFGDGTRLSIL.

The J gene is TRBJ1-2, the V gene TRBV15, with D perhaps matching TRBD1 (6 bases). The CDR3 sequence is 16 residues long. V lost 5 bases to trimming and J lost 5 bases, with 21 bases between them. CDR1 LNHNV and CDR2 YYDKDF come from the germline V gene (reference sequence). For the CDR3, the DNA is TGTGCCACCAGCCCCCGGGACAAGGACCCTTTATATGGCTACACCTTC. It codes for CATSPRDKDPLYGYTF.

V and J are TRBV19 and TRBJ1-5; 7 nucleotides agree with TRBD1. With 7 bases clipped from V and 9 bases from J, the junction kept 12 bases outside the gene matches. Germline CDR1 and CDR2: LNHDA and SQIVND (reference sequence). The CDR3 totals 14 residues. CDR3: CASTTGPDITPQHF. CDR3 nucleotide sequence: TGTGCCAGTACGACAGGGCCCGACATAACGCCCCAGCATTTT. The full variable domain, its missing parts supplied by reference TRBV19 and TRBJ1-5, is DGGITQSPKYLFRKEGQNVTLSCEQNLNHDAMYWYRQDPGQGLRLIYYSQIVNDFQKGDIAEGYSVSREKKESFPLTVTSAQKNPTAFYLCASTTGPDITPQHFGDGTRLSIL.

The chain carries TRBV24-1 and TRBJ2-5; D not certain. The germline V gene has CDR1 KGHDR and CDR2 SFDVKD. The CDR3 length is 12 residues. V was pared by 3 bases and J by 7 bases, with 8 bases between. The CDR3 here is CATSDTRGTQYF. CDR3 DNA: TGTGCCACCAGTGATACTCGAGGGACCCAGTACTTC.

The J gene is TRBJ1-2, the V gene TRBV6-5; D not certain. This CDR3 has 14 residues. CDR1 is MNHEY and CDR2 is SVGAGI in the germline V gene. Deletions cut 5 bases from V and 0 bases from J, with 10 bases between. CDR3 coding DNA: TGTGCCAGCAGTCCGGTCGGTTCTAACTATGGCTACACCTTC. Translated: CASSPVGSNYGYTF.

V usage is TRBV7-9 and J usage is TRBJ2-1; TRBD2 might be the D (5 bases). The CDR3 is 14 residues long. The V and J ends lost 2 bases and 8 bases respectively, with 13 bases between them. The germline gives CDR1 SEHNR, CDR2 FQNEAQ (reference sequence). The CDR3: CASSLSAGNDEQFF. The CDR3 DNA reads TGTGCCAGCAGCTTATCGGCGGGCAACGATGAGCAGTTCTTC.

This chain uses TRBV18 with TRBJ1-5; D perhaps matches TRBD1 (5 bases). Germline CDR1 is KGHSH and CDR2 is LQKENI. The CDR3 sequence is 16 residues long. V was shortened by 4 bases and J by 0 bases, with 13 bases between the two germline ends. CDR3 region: CASSQGVPDSNQPQHF. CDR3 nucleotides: TGTGCCAGCTCACAAGGGGTCCCGGATAGCAATCAGCCCCAGCATTTT.

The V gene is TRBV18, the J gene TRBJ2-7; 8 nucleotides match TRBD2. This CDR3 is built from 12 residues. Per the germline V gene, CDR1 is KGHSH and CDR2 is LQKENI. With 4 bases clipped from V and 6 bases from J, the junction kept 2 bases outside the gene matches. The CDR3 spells CASSRAGGEQYF. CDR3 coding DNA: TGTGCCAGCTCACGGGCGGGAGGCGAGCAGTACTTC.

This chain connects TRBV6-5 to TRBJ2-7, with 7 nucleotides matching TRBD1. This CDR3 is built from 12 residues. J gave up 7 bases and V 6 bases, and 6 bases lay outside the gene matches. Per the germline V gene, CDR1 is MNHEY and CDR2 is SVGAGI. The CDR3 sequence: CASRTGSGEQYF. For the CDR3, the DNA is TGTGCCAGCAGGACAGGGTCTGGGGAGCAGTACTTC.

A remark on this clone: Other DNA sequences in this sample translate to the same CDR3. The CDR3, as DNA: TGTGCCAGCAGCCTAGAGGGGAGCACAGATACGCAGTATTTT. As protein: CASSLEGSTDTQYF. The chain carries TRBV7-9 and TRBJ2-3; perhaps D is TRBD1 or TRBD2 (5 bases each). CDR3 length: 14 amino acids. Per germline, CDR1 SEHNR and CDR2 FQNEAQ (reference sequence). The V and J ends lost 5 bases and 0 bases respectively, with 9 bases between them.

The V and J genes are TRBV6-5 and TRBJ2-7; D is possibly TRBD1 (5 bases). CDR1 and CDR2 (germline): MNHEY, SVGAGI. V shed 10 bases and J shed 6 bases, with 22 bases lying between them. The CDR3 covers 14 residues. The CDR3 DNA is TGTGCCACTCAGCAAGGGGCCTCCGCGCGCGAGCAGTACTTC. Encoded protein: CATQQGASAREQYF.

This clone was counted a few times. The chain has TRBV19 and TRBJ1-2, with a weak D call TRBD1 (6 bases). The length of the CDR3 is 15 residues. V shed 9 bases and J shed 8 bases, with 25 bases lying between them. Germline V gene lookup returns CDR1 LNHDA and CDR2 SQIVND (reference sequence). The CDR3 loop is CASTSLPGDSYGYTF. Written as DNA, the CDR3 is TGTGCCAGCACATCCCTTCCAGGGGATTCATACGGCTACACCTTC.

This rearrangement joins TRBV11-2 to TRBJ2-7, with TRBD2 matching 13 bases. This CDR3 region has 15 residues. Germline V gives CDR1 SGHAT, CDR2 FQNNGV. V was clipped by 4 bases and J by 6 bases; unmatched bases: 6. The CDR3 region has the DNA TGTGCCAGCAGCTCGTCACTAGCGGGGGGGCGCGAGCAGTACTTC. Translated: CASSSSLAGGREQYF.

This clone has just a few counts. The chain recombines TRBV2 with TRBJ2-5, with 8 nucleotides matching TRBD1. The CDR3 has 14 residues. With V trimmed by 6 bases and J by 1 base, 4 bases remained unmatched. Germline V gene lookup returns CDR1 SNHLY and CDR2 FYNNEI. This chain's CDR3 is CASSGQGVQETQYF. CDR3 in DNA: TGTGCCAGCAGCGGACAGGGAGTCCAAGAGACCCAGTACTTC.

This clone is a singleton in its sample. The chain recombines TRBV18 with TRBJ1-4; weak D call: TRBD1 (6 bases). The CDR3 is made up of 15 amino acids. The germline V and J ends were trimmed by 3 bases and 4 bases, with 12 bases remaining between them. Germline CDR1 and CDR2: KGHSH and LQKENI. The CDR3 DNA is TGTGCCAGCTCACCCCCAGGGGTGGGTAATGAAAAACTGTTTTTT. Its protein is CASSPPGVGNEKLFF.

The CDR3 bases are TGTGCCAGTAGTGAGGGAATGGGGTCCTACAATGAGCAGTTCTTC. Protein sequence: CASSEGMGSYNEQFF. The rearrangement joins TRBV19 to TRBJ2-1, with TRBD2 as a possible D gene (5 bases). The CDR3 loop spans 15 amino acids. Germline CDR1 is LNHDA and CDR2 is SQIVND (reference sequence). Trimming cost V 5 bases and J 1 base, with 12 bases left between them.

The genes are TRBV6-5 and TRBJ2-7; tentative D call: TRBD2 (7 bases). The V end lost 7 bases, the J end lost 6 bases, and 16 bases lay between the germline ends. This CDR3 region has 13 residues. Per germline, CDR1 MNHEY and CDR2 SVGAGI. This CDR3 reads CASTRRGRSEQYF. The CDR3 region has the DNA TGTGCCAGCACCAGGCGGGGGCGCTCCGAGCAGTACTTC.

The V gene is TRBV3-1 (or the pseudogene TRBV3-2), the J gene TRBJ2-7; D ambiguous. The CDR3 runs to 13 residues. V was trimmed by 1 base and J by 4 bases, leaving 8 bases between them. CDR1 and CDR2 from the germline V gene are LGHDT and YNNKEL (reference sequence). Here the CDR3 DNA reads TGTGCCAGCAGCCAAGGGTTGCGTTACGAGCAGTACTTC. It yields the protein CASSQGLRYEQYF.

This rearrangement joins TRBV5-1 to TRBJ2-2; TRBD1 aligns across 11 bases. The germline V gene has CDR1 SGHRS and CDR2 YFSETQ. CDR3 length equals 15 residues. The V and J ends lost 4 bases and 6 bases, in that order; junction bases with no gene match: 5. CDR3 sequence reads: CASSAGTGGAGELFF. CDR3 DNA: TGCGCCAGCAGCGCCGGGACAGGGGGTGCCGGGGAGCTGTTTTTT.

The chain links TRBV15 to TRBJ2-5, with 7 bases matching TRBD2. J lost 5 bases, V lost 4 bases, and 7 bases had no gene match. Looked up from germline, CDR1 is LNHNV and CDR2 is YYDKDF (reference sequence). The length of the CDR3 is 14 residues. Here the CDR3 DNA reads TGTGCCACCAGCACCTTCGGGCGGGGGGAGACCCAGTACTTC. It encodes CATSTFGRGETQYF.

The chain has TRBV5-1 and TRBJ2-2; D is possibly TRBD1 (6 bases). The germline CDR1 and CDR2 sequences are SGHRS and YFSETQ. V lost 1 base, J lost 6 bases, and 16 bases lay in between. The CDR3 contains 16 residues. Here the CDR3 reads CASSLIRGTTAGELFF. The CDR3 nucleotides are TGCGCCAGCAGCTTGATCAGGGGAACGACGGCCGGGGAGCTGTTTTTT.